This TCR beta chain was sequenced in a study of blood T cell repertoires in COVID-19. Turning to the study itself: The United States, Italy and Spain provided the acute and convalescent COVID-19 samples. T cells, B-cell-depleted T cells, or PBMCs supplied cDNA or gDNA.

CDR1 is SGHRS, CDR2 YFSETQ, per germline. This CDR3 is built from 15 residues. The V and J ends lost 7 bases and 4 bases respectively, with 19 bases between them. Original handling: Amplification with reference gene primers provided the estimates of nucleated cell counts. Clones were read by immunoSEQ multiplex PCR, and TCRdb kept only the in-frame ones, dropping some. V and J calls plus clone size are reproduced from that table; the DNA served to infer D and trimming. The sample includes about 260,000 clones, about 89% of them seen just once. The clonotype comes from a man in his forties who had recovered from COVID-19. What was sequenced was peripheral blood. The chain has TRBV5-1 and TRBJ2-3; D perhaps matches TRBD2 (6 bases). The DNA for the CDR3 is TGCGCCAGCCGCCCGGGACTCTCGGAAGCAGATACGCAGTATTTT. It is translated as CASRPGLSEADTQYF.